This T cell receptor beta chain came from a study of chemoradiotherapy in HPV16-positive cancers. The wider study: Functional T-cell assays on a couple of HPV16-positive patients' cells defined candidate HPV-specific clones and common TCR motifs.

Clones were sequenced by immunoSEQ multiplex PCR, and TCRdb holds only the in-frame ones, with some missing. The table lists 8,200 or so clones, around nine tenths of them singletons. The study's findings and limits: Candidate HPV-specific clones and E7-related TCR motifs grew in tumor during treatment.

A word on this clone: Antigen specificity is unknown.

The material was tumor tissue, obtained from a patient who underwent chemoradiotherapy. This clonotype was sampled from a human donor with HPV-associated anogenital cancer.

CDR3 coding DNA: TGTGCCAGCAGTGAAGGACTAGCGGAGAGTTACGAGCAGTACTTC. This codes for CASSEGLAESYEQYF. V gene TRBV2 combines with J gene TRBJ2-7; TRBD2 matches 9 bases. Unmatched junction bases numbered 5, after V lost 1 base and J lost 4 bases. The CDR3 loop spans 15 amino acids. Germline lookup yields CDR1 SNHLY and CDR2 FYNNEI.